This T cell receptor (beta chain) was identified during a study of blood T cell repertoires in COVID-19. Study background: Samples came from the United States, Italy and Spain, spanning acute and convalescent COVID-19. PBMCs, B-cell-depleted T cells, or T cells were the source of the cDNA or gDNA that made up the material.

Per the authors' pipeline: Amplification from reference gene primers served as the basis for estimated nucleated cell counts. Using immunoSEQ multiplex PCR, the repertoire was profiled, and TCRdb retains in-frame clones only, with some absent. That table furnishes V, J and clone size, whereas the DNA furnished D and trimming. In the table there are 52,000 or so clones, 88% of which are singletons. The sample consisted of peripheral blood. This clonotype originated in a man in his sixties with active COVID-19.

The CDR3 sequence is CASSVRTGDSPLHF. DNA of the CDR3: TGTGCCAGCAGTGTAAGGACAGGGGATTCACCCCTCCACTTT. The rearrangement links TRBV2 to TRBJ1-6; 9 bases match TRBD1. The length of the CDR3 is 14 residues. With 4 bases clipped from V and 8 bases from J, the junction kept 3 bases outside the gene matches. Germline CDR1 is SNHLY and CDR2 is FYNNEI.